This TCR beta chain emerged from a study of T cells after posttransplantation cyclophosphamide (dated by TCRdb to about 2016). At the level of the whole study: The study tracked T cell repertoire reconstitution by TRB sequencing after myeloablative bone marrow transplantation using posttransplantation cyclophosphamide as GVHD prophylaxis. Because TRA and TRB clonality correlated tightly in several samples, later TCR analyses were limited to TRB. Public TRB sequences were compared against a database of over 3,600 sequences linked to responses to pathogens, tumor antigens, self-antigens and alloantigens. Antigen receptor sequencing covered samples from about 40 PTCy-treated patients and around 16 of their related bone marrow donors. Up to 3 additional blood samples from 2 to 5.2 years after transplant were also TRB-sequenced in 3 patients, as was pretransplant blood from a handful of patients. Blood from every one of the roughly 30 PTCy patients who had 1-year posttransplant specimens underwent TRB sequencing. What the authors observed across the whole study: Across the approximately 47 patients, TRB clonality was highly associated with recipient CMV seropositivity and CMV reactivation, and diversity with PTCy was similar to that in the CNI/methotrexate controls. The TRB repertoires of T cells infiltrating skin or GI tract showed only limited overlap with the TRB repertoires of T cells in blood. At 1-2 months, donor-recipient similarity was low but rose over the first year, and the later blood repertoires were often dominated by donor CD8+ memory clones.

V has 10 bases trimmed and J has 5 bases trimmed; junction bases matching no gene number 9. The CDR3 runs 13 amino acids, cysteine and phenylalanine included. The DNA shown is the 39-base CDR3, in frame from base 1. The germline V gene supplies CDR1 MDHEN and CDR2 SYDVKM. Related bone marrow donors provided peripheral blood samples on the day of marrow donation. Peripheral blood and bone marrow mononuclear cells were isolated by Ficoll-Hypaque density centrifugation and were cryopreserved. This clone has ten or more counts. The target of this receptor is not known. No base quality values were provided; no much bigger clone lies one nucleotide off. TRB sequencing used genomic DNA with the immunoSEQ assay at survey resolution or the hsTCRB kit. The study's processing was this. The immunoSEQ software was used for initial read processing, and the LymphoSeq R package was used for repertoire analyses. Clonality was computed as 1 minus normalized Shannon entropy, and a Gini coefficient was also calculated for each TRB dataset. To infer phenotypes in unsorted samples, TRB sequences from sorted subsets of the recipient or donor were mapped onto the unsorted samples of the same recipient. TCRdb took over this immuneACCESS table, retaining in-frame rearrangements with V and J assigned. Such tables are incomplete; in checked studies, under half of the missing clones stem from an unresolved V gene, and the remainder is unexplained. V and J calls and clone size are those listed in that table; D and trimming were worked out from the DNA. Listed for this sample are 25,000 to 35,000 clones, none observed only a single time. The ten most abundant clones make up about 4.5% of the sample.

The chain links TRBV28 with TRBJ1-1, and 8 junction bases match TRBD1. The TCR originated in a woman aged 25 to 45 in good health and a related stem cell transplant donor. Input material: PBMCs. The sequenced DNA is TGTGCCATTAAGACAGGGGAAGTTACTGAAGCTTTCTTT. Its amino acids are CAIKTGEVTEAFF.